The clone carrying this T cell receptor beta chain was recorded once. The target antigen is unknown. The CDR3 consists of 13 residues. The V end was cut by 5 bases, the J end by 4 bases, with 12 bases between. Germline V gene sequence: CDR1 LNHNV, CDR2 YYDKDF (reference sequence). These data come from a study of CD8 T cells in Susac syndrome. Broader study findings: Expansion of Susac CD8+ clones peaked in TEMRA cells and in active patients.

Definite or probable Susac syndrome was diagnosed using recently defined diagnostic criteria. Negative isolation yielded CD8+ and CD4+ T cells; FACS enriched TEMRA cells. Reverse transcription of roughly 0.45 to 1 ug RNA used random hexamers. Coverage of TCR beta CDR3 amplification by immunoSEQ multiplex PCR extended to 54 Vbeta and 13 Jbeta. TCRdb itself ran the immunoSEQ multiplex PCR reads through MiXCR, one entry per CDR3 protein. The sample records about 190,000 distinct CDR3 sequences, over 90% being singletons. The chain is built from TRBV15 and TRBJ2-7; D remains ambiguous. The origin of this receptor is a human donor with Susac syndrome. What was sequenced was CD8+ T cells from PBMCs. CDR3: CATSGGRPYEQYF. CDR3 coding DNA: TGTGCCACCAGCGGCGGAAGACCTTACGAGCAGTACTTC.